These 4 T cell receptor beta chains were sequenced from one sample in a study of T cell responses to AZD1222 COVID-19 vaccine. Repertoires were generated with immunoSEQ multiplex PCR, while TCRdb's copy carries only in-frame clones and drops some. The data contain about 110,000 clones, around 94% of them singletons. The input for sequencing was peripheral blood, taken on day 0 of AZD1222 vaccination. These receptors all stem from an adult in good health.

V is TRBV19 and J is TRBJ1-2; D is possibly TRBD1 (5 bases). The germline V gene has CDR1 LNHDA and CDR2 SQIVND (reference sequence). The CDR3 totals 15 residues. The V and J ends lost 5 bases and 8 bases respectively, with 21 bases between them. CDR3 residues: CASSFLPWDSRGYTF. CDR3 bases: TGTGCCAGTAGTTTTCTCCCTTGGGACTCCCGGGGCTACACCTTC. The variable domain in full, with the rest retrieved from reference TRBV19 and TRBJ1-2, is DGGITQSPKYLFRKEGQNVTLSCEQNLNHDAMYWYRQDPGQGLRLIYYSQIVNDFQKGDIAEGYSVSREKKESFPLTVTSAQKNPTAFYLCASSFLPWDSRGYTFGSGTRLTVV.

The genes are TRBV30 and TRBJ2-7; 12 nucleotides line up with TRBD2. This CDR3 contains 14 residues. Germline assignment: CDR1 GTSNPN and CDR2 SVGIG (reference sequence). V dropped 3 bases and J dropped 3; count of bases not matched to a gene: 3. The CDR3 DNA sequence: TGTGCCTGGAGACGACTAGCGGGAGACTACGAGCAGTACTTC. Amino acids: CAWRRLAGDYEQYF.

CDR3 region: CASSRVRGPGGYTF. For the CDR3, the DNA is TGTGCCAGCAGTAGGGTCAGGGGGCCGGGTGGCTACACCTTC. The J gene is TRBJ1-2, the V gene TRBV5-6; 8 nucleotides line up with TRBD1. J lost 7 bases, V lost 5 bases, and 10 bases had no gene match. The germline V gene has CDR1 SGHDT and CDR2 YYEEEE. The CDR3 contains 14 residues.

J is TRBJ1-5 and V is TRBV7-8; D ambiguous. Trimming left V 4 bases short and J 3 bases short, with 25 bases between. This CDR3 has 19 amino acids. Looked up from germline, CDR1 is SGHVS and CDR2 is FQNEAQ. The CDR3 sequence is CASSSLPLRTKSHNQPQHF. The CDR3 DNA follows: TGTGCCAGCAGCTCCCTTCCATTGCGGACCAAGAGCCACAATCAGCCCCAGCATTTT.